This T cell receptor beta chain derives from a study of blood T cell repertoires in COVID-19. About the research overall: Sites in the United States, Italy and Spain provided acute and convalescent COVID-19 samples. The cDNA or gDNA used as material had been derived from T cells, B-cell-depleted T cells, or PBMCs.

There are 15 residues in the CDR3. V gave up 1 base and J gave up 3 bases, with 12 bases separating them. The germline V gene encodes CDR1 SGHTA and CDR2 FQGNSA. Clones were read by immunoSEQ multiplex PCR, and TCRdb kept only the in-frame ones, dropping some. The repertoire holds some 200,000 clones, 86% seen once, with 3.1% in the top ten. The origin of this receptor is a woman aged 50 to 60 in a cohort exposed to, infected with or recovered from COVID-19 (not recorded which). This chain uses TRBV7-2 with TRBJ2-5, with unresolved D. The sequencing sample was made of PBMCs or T cells enriched from blood (not recorded which). CDR3 nucleotide sequence: TGTGCCAGCAGCTTAGGTTATAGGAGAGAAGAGACCCAGTACTTC. Residues: CASSLGYRREETQYF.